The source of this T cell receptor (beta chain) is a study of blood T cell repertoires in COVID-19. Only in-frame clones appear in the TCRdb table, and some are missing; sequencing was by immunoSEQ multiplex PCR. This sample yields about 350,000 clones, of which roughly 87% are seen a single time; 3% belongs to the top ten. Participants were placed into cohorts based on the clinical history they reported. Recovery among Cohort 3 donors was established by two negative PCRs, clearance, or symptom resolution. This CDR3 has 11 residues. Germline values: CDR1 MNHEY, CDR2 SMNVEV (reference sequence). Trimming took off 6 bases at V and 5 bases at J, with 7 bases between the two ends.

The receptor was derived from a woman aged 25 to 39 who had recovered from COVID-19. The chain combines TRBV27 with TRBJ1-1; unclear D gene. The sequenced material came from PBMCs or T cells enriched from blood (not recorded which). CDR3: CASRIGTEAFF. CDR3 bases: TGTGCCAGCAGGATCGGGACTGAAGCTTTCTTT.